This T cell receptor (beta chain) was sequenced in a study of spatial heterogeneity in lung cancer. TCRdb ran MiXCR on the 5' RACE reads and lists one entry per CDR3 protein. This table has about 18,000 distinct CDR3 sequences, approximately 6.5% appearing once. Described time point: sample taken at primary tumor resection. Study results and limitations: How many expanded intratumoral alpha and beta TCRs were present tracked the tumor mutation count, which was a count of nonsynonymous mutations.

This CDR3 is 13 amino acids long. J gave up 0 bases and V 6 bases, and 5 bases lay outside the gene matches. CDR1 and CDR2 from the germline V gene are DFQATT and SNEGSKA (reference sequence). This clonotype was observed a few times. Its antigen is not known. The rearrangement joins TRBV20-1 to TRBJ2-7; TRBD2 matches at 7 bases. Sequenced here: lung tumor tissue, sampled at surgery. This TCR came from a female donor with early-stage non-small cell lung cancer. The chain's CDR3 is CSAPAGNSYEQYF. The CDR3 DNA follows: TGCAGTGCCCCAGCGGGGAACTCCTACGAGCAGTACTTC.